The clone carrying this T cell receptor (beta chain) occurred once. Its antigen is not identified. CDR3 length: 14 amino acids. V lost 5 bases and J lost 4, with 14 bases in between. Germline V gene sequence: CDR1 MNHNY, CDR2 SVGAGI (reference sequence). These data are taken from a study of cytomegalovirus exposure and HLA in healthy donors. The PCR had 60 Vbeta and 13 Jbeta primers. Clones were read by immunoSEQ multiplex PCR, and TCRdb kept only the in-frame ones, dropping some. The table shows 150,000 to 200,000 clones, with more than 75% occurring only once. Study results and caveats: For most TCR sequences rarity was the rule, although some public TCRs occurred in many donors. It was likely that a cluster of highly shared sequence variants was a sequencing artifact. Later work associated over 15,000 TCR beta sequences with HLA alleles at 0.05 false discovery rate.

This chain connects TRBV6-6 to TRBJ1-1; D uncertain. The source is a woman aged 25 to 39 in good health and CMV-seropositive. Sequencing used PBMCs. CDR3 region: CASSHFEGGTEAFF. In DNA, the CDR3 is TGTGCCAGCAGTCATTTTGAGGGTGGCACTGAAGCTTTCTTT.